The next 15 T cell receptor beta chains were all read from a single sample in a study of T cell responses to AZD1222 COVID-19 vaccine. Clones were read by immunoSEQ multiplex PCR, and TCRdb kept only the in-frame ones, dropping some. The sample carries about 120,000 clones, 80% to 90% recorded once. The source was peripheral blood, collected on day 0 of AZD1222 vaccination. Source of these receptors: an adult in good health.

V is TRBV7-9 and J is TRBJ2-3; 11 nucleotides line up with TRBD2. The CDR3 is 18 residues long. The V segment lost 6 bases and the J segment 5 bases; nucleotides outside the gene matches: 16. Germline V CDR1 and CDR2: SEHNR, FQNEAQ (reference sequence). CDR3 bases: TGTGCCAGCAGTCTACACCAAGGACTAGCGGGCGAAAGAGATACGCAGTATTTT. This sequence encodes CASSLHQGLAGERDTQYF. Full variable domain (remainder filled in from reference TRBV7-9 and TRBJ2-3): DTGVSQNPRHKITKRGQNVTFRCDPISEHNRLYWYRQTLGQGPEFLTYFQNEAQLEKSRLLSDRFSAERPKGSFSTLEIQRTEQGDSAMYLCASSLHQGLAGERDTQYFGPGTRLTVL.

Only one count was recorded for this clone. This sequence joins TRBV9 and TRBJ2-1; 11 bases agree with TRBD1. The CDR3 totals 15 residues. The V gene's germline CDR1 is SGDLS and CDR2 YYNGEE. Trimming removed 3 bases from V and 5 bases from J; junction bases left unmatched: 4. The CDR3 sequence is CASSEGQGVDNEQFF. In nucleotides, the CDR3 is TGTGCCAGCAGCGAGGGACAGGGGGTTGACAATGAGCAGTTCTTC.

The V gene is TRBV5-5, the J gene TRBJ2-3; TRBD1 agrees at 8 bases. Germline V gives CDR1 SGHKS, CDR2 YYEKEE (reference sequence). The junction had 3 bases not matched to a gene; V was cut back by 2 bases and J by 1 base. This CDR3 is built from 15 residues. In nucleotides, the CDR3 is TGTGCCAGCAGCTTCTCGGGACAGGGCACAGATACGCAGTATTTT. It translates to CASSFSGQGTDTQYF.

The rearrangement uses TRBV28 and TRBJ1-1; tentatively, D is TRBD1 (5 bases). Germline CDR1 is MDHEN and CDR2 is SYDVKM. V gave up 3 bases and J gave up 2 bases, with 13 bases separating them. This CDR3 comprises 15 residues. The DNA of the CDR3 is TGTGCCAGCAGTTTTTTTCGAGGGGCCAACACTGAAGCTTTCTTT. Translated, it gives CASSFFRGANTEAFF.

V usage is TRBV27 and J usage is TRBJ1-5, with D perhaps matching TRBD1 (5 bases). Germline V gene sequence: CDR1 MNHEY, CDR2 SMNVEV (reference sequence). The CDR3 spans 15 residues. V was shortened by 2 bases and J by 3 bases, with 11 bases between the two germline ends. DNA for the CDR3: TGTGCCAGCAGTTTAAGGGGAATTCCCAATCAGCCCCAGCATTTT. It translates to CASSLRGIPNQPQHF.

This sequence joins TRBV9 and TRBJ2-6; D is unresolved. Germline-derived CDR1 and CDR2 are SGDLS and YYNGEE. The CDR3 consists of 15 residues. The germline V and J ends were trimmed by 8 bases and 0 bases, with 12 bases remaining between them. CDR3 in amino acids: CASVQTDSGANVLTF. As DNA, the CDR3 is TGTGCCAGTGTCCAGACGGACTCTGGGGCCAACGTCCTGACTTTC. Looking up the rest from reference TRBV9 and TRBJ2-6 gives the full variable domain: DSGVTQTPKHLITATGQRVTLRCSPRSGDLSVYWYQQSLDQGLQFLIQYYNGEERAKGNILERFSAQQFPDLHSELNLSSLELGDSALYFCASVQTDSGANVLTFGAGSRLTVL.

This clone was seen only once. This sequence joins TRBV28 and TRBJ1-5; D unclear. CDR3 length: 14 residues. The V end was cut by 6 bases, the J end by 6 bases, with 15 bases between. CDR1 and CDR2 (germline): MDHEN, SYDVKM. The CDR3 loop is CASSANPVGQPQHF. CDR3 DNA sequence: TGTGCCAGCAGCGCCAATCCGGTGGGTCAGCCCCAGCATTTT.

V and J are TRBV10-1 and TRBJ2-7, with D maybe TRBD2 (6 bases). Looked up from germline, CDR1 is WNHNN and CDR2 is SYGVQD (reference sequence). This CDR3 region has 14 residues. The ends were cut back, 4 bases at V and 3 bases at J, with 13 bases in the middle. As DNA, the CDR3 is TGCGCCAGCAGTGCGGCAGGACTACTCTACGAGCAGTACTTC. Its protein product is CASSAAGLLYEQYF.

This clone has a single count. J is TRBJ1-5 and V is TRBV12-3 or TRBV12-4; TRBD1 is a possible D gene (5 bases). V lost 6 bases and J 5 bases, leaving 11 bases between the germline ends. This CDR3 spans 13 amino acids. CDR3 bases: TGTGCCAGCAGCGCCGGGGCATATCAGCCCCAGCATTTT. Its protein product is CASSAGAYQPQHF.

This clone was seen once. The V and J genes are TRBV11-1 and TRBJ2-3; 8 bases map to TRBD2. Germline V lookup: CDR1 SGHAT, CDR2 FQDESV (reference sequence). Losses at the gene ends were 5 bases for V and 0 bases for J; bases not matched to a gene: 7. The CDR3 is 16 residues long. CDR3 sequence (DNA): TGTGCCAGCAGCCTCTTTAGCGGGACTAGCACAGATACGCAGTATTTT. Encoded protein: CASSLFSGTSTDTQYF. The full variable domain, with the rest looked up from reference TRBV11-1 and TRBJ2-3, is EAEVAQSPRYKITEKSQAVAFWCDPISGHATLYWYRQILGQGPELLVQFQDESVVDDSQLPKDRFSAERLKGVDSTLKIQPAELGDSAMYLCASSLFSGTSTDTQYFGPGTRLTVL.

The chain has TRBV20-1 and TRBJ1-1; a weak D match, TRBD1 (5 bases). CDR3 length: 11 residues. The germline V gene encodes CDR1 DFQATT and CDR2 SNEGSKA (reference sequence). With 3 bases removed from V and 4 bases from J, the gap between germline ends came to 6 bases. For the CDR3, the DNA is TGCAGTGCTAGGGGGGGCACTGAAGCTTTCTTT. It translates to CSARGGTEAFF.

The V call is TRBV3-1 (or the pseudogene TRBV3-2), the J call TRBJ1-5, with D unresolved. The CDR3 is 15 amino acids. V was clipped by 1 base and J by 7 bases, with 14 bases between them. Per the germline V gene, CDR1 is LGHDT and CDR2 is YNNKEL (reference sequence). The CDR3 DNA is TGTGCCAGCAGCCAAGGGCGGGGATATTGGCAGCCCCAGCATTTT. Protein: CASSQGRGYWQPQHF.

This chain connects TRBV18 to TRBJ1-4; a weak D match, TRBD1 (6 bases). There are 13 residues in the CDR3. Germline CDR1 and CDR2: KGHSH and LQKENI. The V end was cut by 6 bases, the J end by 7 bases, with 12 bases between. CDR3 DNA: TGTGCCAGCTCGGGGGGGCGTGTTGAAAAACTGTTTTTT. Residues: CASSGGRVEKLFF.

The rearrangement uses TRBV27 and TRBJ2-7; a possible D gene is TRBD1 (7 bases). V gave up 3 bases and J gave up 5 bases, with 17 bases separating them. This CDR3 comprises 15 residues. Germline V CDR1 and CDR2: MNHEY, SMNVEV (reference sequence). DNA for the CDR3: TGTGCCAGCAGTTTGCAGGGGGGCGGAGGCCACGAGCAGTACTTC. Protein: CASSLQGGGGHEQYF.

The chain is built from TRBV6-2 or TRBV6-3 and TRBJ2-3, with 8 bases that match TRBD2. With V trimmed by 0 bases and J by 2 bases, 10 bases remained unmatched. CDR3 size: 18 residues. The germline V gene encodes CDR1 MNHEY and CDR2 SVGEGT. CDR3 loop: CASSYSAAGGPITDTQYF. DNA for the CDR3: TGTGCCAGCAGTTACTCGGCTGCGGGAGGCCCGATCACAGATACGCAGTATTTT.